The TCR beta chain described here comes from a study of blood T cell repertoires in COVID-19 (dated by TCRdb to about 2020). With regard to the full study: The collaborator samples originated in the United States, Italy and Spain and spanned the acute and convalescent phases of COVID-19. Where available, HLA class I and class II types were obtained from metadata supplied by the sample provider rather than from assay-based typing. The material from the prospective study consisted of cDNA or gDNA derived from T cells, B-cell-depleted T cells, or PBMCs. The repertoires were made available in a free public database intended to serve as a resource for research on the immune response to SARS-CoV-2. Sample metadata almost always included a de-identified subject ID, COVID-19 status, age in years and sex. Deeply sampled blood TCRbeta repertoires from subjects exposed to, actively infected with, or recovered from COVID-19 were included in the dataset. The samples were drawn from two sources: the first 160 participants of the ongoing ImmuneRACE study, and 1,254 subjects contributed by 6 global collaborators. Study-wide conclusions, independent of this receptor: Clinical and demographic metadata were provided uncurated, with the amount varying by source and participant.

TCRbeta CDR3 regions were amplified from genomic DNA by means of the immunoSEQ Assay, a bias-controlled multiplex PCR. In the original analysis: The number of nucleated cells in each sample was estimated from the amplification of reference gene primers within the assay. To quantify the absolute abundance of each unique TCRbeta CDR3 rearrangement, sequence reads were collapsed and filtered. For each sample, productive Simpson clonality was calculated as the square root of Simpson's diversity index across productive rearrangements. Held by TCRdb, this immuneACCESS table contains in-frame sequences only and omits some clones. Under half of the omission traces to an unresolved V gene where checked; the cause of the rest is unknown. Clone size and V and J calls were adopted from that table, with D and trimming inferred from the DNA. Across this sample there are 150,000 to 200,000 clones, with less than 90% seen only once. The biggest ten clones account for roughly 15% of the sample.

CDR1 and CDR2, per the germline V gene, are SGHTA and FQGNSA. The CDR3 measures 15 amino acids from cysteine to phenylalanine. Only CDR3 DNA remains: 45 bases, in frame from the first base. V is trimmed back by 3 bases and J by 0 bases, and the junction contains 4 bases that no gene match accounts for. Concerning this clone itself: This receptor's antigen is unknown. Base quality data are lacking; no much larger clone is found one base away.

One collaborating source in Seattle enrolled patients while the patients were actively infected and followed the patients over time throughout the course of disease. Whole blood was collected in K2EDTA tubes by collaborating institutions according to the institutions' own protocols. Collaborator samples were shipped for TCRbeta analysis as frozen whole blood, isolated PBMCs, or DNA extracted from either sample type. The rearrangement joined TRBV7-2 to TRBJ1-1, and TRBD1 matches 7 of the central bases. The sequenced sample consisted of peripheral blood. The sequence was obtained from a woman in her 70s with COVID-19, enrolled during active disease. Read as DNA, the sequence is TGTGCCAGCAGCTTGACAGGGCGGATGAACACTGAAGCTTTCTTT. Translated, it gives CASSLTGRMNTEAFF.